This T cell receptor (beta chain) was recorded in a study of graft-versus-host responses after intestinal transplantation. A word on this clone: Its antigen is unknown.

The CDR3 is 13 residues long. V was pared by 4 bases and J by 1 base, with 8 bases between. Germline V gene lookup returns CDR1 SGDLS and CDR2 YYNGEE. The table came from immunoSEQ multiplex PCR; TCRdb's copy has only in-frame clones and leaves some out. Altogether nearly 95,000 clones are present, roughly 91% being singletons, with the ten largest covering 1.5% to 2%. Sequencing was performed on unstimulated CD8+ T cells sorted from spleen or lymph node cells, taken before intestinal transplant. This receptor was identified in a human donor who received an intestinal transplant. The chain couples TRBV9 to TRBJ1-1; TRBD1 is a possible D gene (5 bases). CDR3 region: CASSPTGNTEAFF. DNA of the CDR3: TGTGCCAGCAGCCCCACAGGGAACACTGAAGCTTTCTTT.